The 4 T cell receptor beta chains below were found in one sample sequenced in a study of shared clonotypes between healthy human individuals. Here immunoSEQ multiplex PCR was the method, and the copy in TCRdb shows in-frame clones only, minus some. The table shows some 630,000 clones, with approximately 96% occurring only once. CD8 cells classed as naive were CD45RO-negative and positively selected for CCR7, excluding terminally differentiated effector memory CD45RA+ cells. The sequencing sample was made of naive CD8+ T cells sorted from blood. The receptor source for this set is a woman aged 30 to 39 in good health.

The genes are TRBV7-2 and TRBJ2-7; D is unclear. Trimming cost V 6 bases and J 3 bases, with 6 bases left between them. The germline gives CDR1 SGHTA, CDR2 FQGNSA. This CDR3 is built from 11 residues. CDR3 residues: CASRSDYEQYF. Here the CDR3 DNA reads TGTGCCAGCAGGTCAGACTACGAGCAGTACTTC.

The CDR3 bases are TGTGCCAGCAGTTGGGTCAGATCCCTGGGGGAGCAGTACTTC. This gives the protein CASSWVRSLGEQYF. V usage is TRBV2 and J usage is TRBJ2-7, with unresolved D. This CDR3 has 14 amino acids. Per the germline V gene, CDR1 is SNHLY and CDR2 is FYNNEI. The V end was cut by 5 bases, the J end by 7 bases, with 18 bases between.

The chain recombines TRBV27 with TRBJ2-3; D is undetermined. CDR1 MNHEY and CDR2 SMNVEV come from the germline V gene (reference sequence). The CDR3 totals 12 residues. Trimming pared 1 base from V and 5 bases from J, leaving 4 bases between. The chain's CDR3 is CASSLFGDTQYF. The CDR3, as DNA: TGTGCCAGCAGTTTATTTGGAGATACGCAGTATTTT.

V and J are TRBV29-1 and TRBJ2-1, with D unclear. The CDR3 spans 11 residues. Trimming left V 8 bases short and J 6 bases short, with 11 bases between. Germline V gene lookup returns CDR1 SQVTM and CDR2 ANQGSEA. The CDR3 DNA reads as TGCAGCCCACGGGTCTTCAATGAGCAGTTCTTC. Its protein product is CSPRVFNEQFF.